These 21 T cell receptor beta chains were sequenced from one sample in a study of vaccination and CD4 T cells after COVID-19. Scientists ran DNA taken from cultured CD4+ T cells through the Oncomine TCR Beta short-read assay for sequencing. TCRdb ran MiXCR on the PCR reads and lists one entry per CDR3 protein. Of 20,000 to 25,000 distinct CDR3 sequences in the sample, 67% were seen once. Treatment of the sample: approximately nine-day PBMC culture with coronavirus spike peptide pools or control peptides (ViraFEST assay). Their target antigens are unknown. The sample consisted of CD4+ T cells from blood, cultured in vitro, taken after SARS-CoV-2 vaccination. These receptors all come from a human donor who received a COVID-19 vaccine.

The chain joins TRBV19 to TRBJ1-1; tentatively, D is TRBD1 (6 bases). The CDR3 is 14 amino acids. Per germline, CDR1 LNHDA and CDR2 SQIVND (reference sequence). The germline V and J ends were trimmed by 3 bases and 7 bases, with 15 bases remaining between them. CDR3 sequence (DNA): TGTGCCAGTAGTATCGACAGTCAGGGGTATGAAGCTTTCTTT. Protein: CASSIDSQGYEAFF.

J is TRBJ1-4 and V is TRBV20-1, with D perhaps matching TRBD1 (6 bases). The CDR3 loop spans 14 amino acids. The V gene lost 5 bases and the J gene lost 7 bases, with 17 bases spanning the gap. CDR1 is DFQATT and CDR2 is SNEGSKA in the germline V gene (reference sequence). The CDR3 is CSASPGLGAEKLFF. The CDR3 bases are TGCAGTGCTTCCCCGGGCTTGGGGGCTGAAAAACTGTTTTTT.

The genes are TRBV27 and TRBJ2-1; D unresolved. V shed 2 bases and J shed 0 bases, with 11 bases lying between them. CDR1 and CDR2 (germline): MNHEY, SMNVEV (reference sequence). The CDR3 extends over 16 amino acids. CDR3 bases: TGTGCCAGCAGTTTAGTCGGAGATAGCTCCTACAATGAGCAGTTCTTC. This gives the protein CASSLVGDSSYNEQFF.

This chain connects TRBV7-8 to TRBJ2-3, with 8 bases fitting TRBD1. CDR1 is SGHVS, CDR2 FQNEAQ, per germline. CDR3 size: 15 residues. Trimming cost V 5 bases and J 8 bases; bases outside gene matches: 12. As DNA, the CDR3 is TGTGCCAGCAGCCCAGATGGAGGGACAGGCGGTACGCAGTATTTT. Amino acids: CASSPDGGTGGTQYF.

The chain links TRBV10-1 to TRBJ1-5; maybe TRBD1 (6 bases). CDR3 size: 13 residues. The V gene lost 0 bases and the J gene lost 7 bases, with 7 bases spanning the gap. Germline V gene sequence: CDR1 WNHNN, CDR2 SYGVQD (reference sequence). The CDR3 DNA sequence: TGCGCCAGCAGTGAGTCGGGGGGCCAGCCCCAGCATTTT. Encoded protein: CASSESGGQPQHF.

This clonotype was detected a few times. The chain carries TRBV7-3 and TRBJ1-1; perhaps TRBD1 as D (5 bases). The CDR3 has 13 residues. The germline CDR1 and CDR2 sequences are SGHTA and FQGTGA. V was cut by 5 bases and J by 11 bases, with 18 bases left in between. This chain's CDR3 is CASSTRWGDLAFF. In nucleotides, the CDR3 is TGTGCCAGCAGCACAAGGTGGGGGGATTTGGCTTTCTTT.

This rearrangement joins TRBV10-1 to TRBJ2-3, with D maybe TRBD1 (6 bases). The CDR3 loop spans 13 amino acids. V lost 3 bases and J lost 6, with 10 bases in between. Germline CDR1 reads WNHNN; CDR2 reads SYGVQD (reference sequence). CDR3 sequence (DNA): TGCGCCAGCAGTGACCGAAGGGGGGATACGCAGTATTTT. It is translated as CASSDRRGDTQYF.

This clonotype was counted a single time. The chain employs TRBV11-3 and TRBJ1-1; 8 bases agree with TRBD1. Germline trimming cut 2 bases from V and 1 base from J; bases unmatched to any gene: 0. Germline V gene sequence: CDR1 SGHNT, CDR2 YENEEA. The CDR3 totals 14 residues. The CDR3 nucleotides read TGTGCCAGCAGCTTACAGGGGGCGAACACTGAAGCTTTCTTT. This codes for CASSLQGANTEAFF.

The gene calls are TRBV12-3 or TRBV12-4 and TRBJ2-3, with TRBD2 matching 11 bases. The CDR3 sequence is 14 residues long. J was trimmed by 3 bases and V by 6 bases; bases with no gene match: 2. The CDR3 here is CASRTSGETDTQYF. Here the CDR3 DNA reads TGTGCCAGCAGGACTAGCGGGGAAACAGATACGCAGTATTTT.

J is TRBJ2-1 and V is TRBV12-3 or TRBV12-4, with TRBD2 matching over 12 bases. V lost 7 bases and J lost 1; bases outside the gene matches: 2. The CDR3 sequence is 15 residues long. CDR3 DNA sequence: TGTGCCAGCACCCTAGCGGGGGGGTCCTACAATGAGCAGTTCTTC. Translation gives CASTLAGGSYNEQFF.

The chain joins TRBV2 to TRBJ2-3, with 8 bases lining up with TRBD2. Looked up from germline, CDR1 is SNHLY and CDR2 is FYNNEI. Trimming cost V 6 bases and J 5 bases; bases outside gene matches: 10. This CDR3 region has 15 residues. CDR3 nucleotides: TGTGCCAGCAGCGGCTCTACTAGCGGTAGAGATACGCAGTATTTT. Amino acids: CASSGSTSGRDTQYF.

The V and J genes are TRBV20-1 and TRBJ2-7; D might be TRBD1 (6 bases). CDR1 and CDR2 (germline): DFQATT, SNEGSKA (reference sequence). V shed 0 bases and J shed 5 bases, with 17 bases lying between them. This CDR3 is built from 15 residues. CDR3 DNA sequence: TGCAGTGCTAGAGAGCACCAGGACAGCGTCCACGAGCAGTACTTC. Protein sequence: CSAREHQDSVHEQYF.

The CDR3 DNA is TGTGCCAGCAGTGTACTACAGGGAGCCGGGGAGCTGTTTTTT. Its translation: CASSVLQGAGELFF. The chain uses TRBV25-1 and TRBJ2-2; tentative D call: TRBD1 (6 bases). This CDR3 region has 14 residues. V lost 4 bases and J 6 bases, leaving 12 bases between the germline ends. Germline loops: CDR1 MGHDK, CDR2 SYGVNS.

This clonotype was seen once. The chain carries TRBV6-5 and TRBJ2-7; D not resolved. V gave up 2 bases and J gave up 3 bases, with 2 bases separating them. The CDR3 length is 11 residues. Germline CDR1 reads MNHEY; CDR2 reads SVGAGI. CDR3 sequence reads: CASSYLYEQYF. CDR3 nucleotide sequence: TGTGCCAGCAGTTACCTCTACGAGCAGTACTTC.

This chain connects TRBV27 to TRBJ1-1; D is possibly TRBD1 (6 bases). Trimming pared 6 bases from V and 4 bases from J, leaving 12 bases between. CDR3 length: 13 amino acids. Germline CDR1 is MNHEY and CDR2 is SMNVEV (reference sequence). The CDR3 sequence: CASSRGRTTEAFF. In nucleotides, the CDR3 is TGTGCCAGCAGCAGGGGTCGGACCACTGAAGCTTTCTTT.

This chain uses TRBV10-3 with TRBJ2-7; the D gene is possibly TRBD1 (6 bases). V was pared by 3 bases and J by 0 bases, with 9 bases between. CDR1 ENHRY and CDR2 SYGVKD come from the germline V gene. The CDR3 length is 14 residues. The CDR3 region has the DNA TGTGCCATCAGTGACCCGGACAGCTCCTACGAGCAGTACTTC. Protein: CAISDPDSSYEQYF.

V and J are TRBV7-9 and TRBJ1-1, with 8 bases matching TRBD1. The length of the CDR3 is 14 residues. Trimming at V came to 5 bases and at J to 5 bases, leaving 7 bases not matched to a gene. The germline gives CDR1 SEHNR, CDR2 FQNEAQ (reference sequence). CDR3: CASSDNHRGTEAFF. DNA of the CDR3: TGTGCCAGCAGCGATAACCACAGGGGGACTGAAGCTTTCTTT.

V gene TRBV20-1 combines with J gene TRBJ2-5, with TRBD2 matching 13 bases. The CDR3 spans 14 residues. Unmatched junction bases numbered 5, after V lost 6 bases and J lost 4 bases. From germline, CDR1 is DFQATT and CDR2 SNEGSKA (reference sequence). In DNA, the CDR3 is TGCAGTGCGGGCACTAGCGGGGGGGGAGAGACCCAGTACTTC. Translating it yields CSAGTSGGGETQYF.

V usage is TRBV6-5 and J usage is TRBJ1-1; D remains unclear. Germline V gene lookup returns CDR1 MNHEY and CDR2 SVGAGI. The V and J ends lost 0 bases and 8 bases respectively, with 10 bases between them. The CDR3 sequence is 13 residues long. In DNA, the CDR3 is TGTGCCAGCAGTTACTCCCCTCGCGCAGAAGCTTTCTTT. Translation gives CASSYSPRAEAFF.

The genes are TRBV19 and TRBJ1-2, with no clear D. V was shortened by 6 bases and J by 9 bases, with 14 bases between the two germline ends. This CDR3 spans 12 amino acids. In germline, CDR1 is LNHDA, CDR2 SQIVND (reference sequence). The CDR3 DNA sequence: TGTGCCAGTAGCAGAGGCGTTGCCAGCTACACCTTC. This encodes CASSRGVASYTF.

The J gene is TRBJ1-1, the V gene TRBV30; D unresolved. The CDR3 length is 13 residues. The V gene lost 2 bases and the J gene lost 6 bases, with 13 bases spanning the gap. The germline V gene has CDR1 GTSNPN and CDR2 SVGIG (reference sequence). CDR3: CAWSSGSYSEAFF. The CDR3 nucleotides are TGTGCCTGGAGTTCCGGGTCTTACTCTGAAGCTTTCTTT.